This TCR beta chain stems from a study of T cell responses to AZD1222 COVID-19 vaccine. A note on this clone: Antigen unknown.

The repertoire was sequenced with immunoSEQ multiplex PCR; TCRdb's copy has only in-frame clones and lacks some. The table includes around 150,000 clones, roughly 88% detected once. The study, taken as a whole, reports: The CD4 TCRs associated with vaccination extended across spike and predominated at 160-218 and 743-854. A mostly white British donor set with more females was recruited, and clonal diversity was possibly underestimated. Nearly half of spike-specific TCRs reportedly target variant regions that are unmutated in the B.1.351 and B.1.1.7 variants.

V gave up 5 bases and J gave up 3 bases, with 14 bases separating them. This CDR3 spans 15 amino acids. Germline-derived CDR1 and CDR2 are MNHEY and SVGAGI. The rearrangement uses TRBV6-5 and TRBJ2-1; D is possibly TRBD1 (6 bases). This receptor was taken from an adult in good health. Here the sequenced sample was peripheral blood, taken on day 0 of MenACWY control vaccination. The CDR3 loop is CASSLRGRGYNEQFF. The CDR3 DNA is TGTGCCAGCAGTCTCAGGGGCAGGGGCTACAATGAGCAGTTCTTC.